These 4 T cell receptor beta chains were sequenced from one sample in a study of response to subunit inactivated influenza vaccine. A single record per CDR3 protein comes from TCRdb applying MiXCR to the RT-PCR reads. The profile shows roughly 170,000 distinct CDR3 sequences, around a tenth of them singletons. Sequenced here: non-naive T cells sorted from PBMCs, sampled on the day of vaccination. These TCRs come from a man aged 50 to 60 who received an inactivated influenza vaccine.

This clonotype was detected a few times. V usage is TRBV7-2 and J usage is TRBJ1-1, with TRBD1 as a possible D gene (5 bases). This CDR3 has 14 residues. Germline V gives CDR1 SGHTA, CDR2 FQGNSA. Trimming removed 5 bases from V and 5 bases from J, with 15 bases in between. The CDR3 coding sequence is TGTGCCAGCAGCATAACCTTCGGGGGTACTGAAGCTTTCTTT. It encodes CASSITFGGTEAFF.

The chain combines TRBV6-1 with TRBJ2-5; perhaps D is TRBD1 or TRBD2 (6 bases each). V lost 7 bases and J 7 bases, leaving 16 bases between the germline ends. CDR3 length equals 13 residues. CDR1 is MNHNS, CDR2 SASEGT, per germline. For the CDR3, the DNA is TGTGCCAGCATCAGGGGACTCGGAGGGACCCAGTACTTC. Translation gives CASIRGLGGTQYF.

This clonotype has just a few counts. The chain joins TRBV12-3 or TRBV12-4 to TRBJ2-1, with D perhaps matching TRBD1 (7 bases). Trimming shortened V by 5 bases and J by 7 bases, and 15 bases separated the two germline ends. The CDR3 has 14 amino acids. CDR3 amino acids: CASSPRSGGNEQFF. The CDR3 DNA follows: TGTGCCAGCAGTCCCCGTTCAGGGGGGAATGAGCAGTTCTTC.

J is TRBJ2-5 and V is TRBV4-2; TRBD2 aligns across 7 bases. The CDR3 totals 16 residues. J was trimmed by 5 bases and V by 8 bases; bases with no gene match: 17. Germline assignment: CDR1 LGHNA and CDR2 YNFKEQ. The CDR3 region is CASGPGQRGLLETQYF. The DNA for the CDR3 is TGTGCCAGCGGCCCCGGGCAGCGGGGACTTCTCGAGACCCAGTACTTC.